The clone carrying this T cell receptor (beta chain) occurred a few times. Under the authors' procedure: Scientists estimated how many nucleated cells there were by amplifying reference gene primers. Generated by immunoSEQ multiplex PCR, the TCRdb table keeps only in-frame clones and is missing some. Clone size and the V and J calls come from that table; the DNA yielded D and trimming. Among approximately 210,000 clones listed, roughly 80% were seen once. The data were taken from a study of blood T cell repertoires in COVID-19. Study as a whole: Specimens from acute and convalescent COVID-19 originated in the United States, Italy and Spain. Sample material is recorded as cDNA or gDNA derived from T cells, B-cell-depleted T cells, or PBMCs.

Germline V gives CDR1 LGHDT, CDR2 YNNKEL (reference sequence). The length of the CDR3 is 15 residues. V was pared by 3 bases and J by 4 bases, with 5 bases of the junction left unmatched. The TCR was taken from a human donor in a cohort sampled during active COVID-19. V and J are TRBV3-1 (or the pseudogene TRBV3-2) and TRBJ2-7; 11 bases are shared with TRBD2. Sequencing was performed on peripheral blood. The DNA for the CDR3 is TGTGCCAGCAGCCAGGCCCTAGCGGGGGGATACGAGCAGTACTTC. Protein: CASSQALAGGYEQYF.